The clone carrying this T cell receptor (beta chain) appeared a few times. What it binds is unknown. This specimen comes from a study of T-cell memory formation after mild COVID-19. Overall study: TCR clusters were mostly confined to one donor each. Findings and limits, study-wide: Researchers found some responding clones in pre-infection memory, a sign that cross-reactive memory joined. Day 15 to 85 contracting clones showed balanced CD4/CD8; day 15 to 37 expanders favored CD4+.

Barcoded TCR alpha and TCR beta cDNA libraries with UMIs came from 5'RACE using constant-segment primers. TCRdb processed the 5' RACE reads anew with MiXCR; each CDR3 protein has one entry. The sample yields about 350,000 distinct CDR3 sequences, roughly 13% seen once. Trimming took 8 bases from V and 10 from J; bases not matched to a gene: 7. The CDR3 consists of 12 residues. This chain uses TRBV12-3 or TRBV12-4 with TRBJ1-5, with TRBD1 matching 8 bases. Sequencing used PBMCs or a T cell subset sorted from them (not recorded which). This sequence was found in a man between 18 and 35 years old who had mild COVID-19 (a few samples of this study predate the infection). Cell type and time point are not known. The CDR3 is CASGDRSRPQHF. CDR3 nucleotides: TGTGCCAGCGGGGACAGGAGCCGACCCCAGCATTTT.